This T cell receptor (beta chain) comes out of a study of T cell responses to AZD1222 COVID-19 vaccine (dated by TCRdb to the early 2020s). With respect to the entire study: AZD1222 recipients given second doses at about 4 weeks or at about 12 weeks were pooled, since spike-specific TCR depth and breadth were not found to differ between the two schedules. TCR sequencing covered fewer than 250 trial participants: 200 to 220 given two doses of AZD1222 and 26 given two doses of MenACWY control vaccine. Trial participants were enrolled by age into subgroups of 18-55, 56-69 and 70-plus years, and around 140, 26 and 57 TCR-sequenced participants, respectively, were included in these subgroups. Summary of the overall study and its limitations: After two AZD1222 doses, both the breadth and the depth of spike-specific TCRs were significantly higher than at day 0 and than in MenACWY recipients. Because no day 14 peak-response samples were available, repertoires were characterized only after the peak T cell response. Nearly half of unique spike-specific TCRs reportedly recognized epitopes outside regions mutated in the B.1.351 and B.1.1.7 variants. The whole spike protein was spanned by vaccine-associated CD4 TCRs, and dominant responses were seen in regions 160-218 and 743-854. Conclusions about previously exposed vaccinees were limited because only six AZD1222 recipients were SARS-CoV-2 seropositive at baseline. In the small 56-69-year group, the increase in depth fell short of significance, most likely because of low power. Most participants were white British and females outnumbered males, and the authors suggested that clonal diversity may have been underestimated.

This specimen's time point label, interpreted: baseline before first vaccination. Vaccinee samples came from UK trials COV001 and COV002, including a single-blind randomized controlled phase 2/3 trial of AZD1222 (ChAdOx1 nCoV-19) in healthy adults. For TCRbeta chain sequencing, PBMC samples were collected from trial participants at day 0 and at day 28 after the second dose. About this clone itself: There is no known antigen for this receptor. No clone much larger than this one lies a single base away; base qualities are absent.

Taken from the germline V gene, the CDR1 and CDR2 loops are SGHVS and FQNEAQ. The junction shows trimming of 1 base on V and 7 bases on J, plus 10 bases between the germline ends. Its CDR3 holds 14 amino acids, cysteine through phenylalanine. Only the CDR3 DNA is retained, 42 bases long and in frame from the first base. The CDR3 regions of human TCRbeta chains were analyzed by immunosequencing. The original methods were these. Repertoire TCRs were checked for matches against a reference library of SARS-CoV-2-specific TCRs that had been generated using the MIRA antigen-specificity platform. Breadth was defined as the fraction of unique TCRs that were SARS-CoV-2-associated. Depth was defined as the fraction of total T cells that were SARS-CoV-2-associated. Using the MIRA data, each spike-specific TCR was assigned both to the spike region to which the TCR was reactive and to a CD4 or CD8 class. Log10-transformed breadth and depth values were compared by one-way ANOVA with Sidak's multiple comparisons tests. TCRdb holds this immuneACCESS table with in-frame rearrangements only. Some clones are missing; in checked studies, unresolved V genes explain under half, and the rest has no known cause. V and J calls and clone size are as listed in that table; D and trimming were resolved from the DNA. The sample table records around 150,000 clones; approximately 92% of these occur just once. The ten largest account for about 2.5% of the sample.

The TCR sequence derives from an adult in good health. Sample: peripheral blood, taken on day 0 of AZD1222 vaccination. The chain uses TRBV7-8 and TRBJ2-2; the D gene is perhaps TRBD2, from 5 matching bases. CDR3 protein: CASSLDFRGGELFF. DNA sequence: TGTGCCAGCAGCTTAGATTTTCGGGGCGGGGAGCTGTTTTTT.